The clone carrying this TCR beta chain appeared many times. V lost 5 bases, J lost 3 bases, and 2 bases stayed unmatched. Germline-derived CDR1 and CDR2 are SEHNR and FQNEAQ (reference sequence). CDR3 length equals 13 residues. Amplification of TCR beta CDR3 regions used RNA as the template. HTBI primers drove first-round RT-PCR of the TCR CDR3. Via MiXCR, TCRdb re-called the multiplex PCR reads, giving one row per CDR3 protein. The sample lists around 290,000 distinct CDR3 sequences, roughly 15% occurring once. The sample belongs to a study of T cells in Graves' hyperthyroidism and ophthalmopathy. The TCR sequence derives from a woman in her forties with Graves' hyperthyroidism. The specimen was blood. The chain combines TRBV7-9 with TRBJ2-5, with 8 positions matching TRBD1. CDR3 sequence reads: CASSKQGEETQYF. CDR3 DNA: TGTGCCAGCAGCAAACAGGGGGAAGAGACCCAGTACTTC.